This TCR beta chain was profiled in a study of T cells in localized non-small cell lung cancer. Remarks on this clone: Its antigen is not known.

V lost 5 bases to trimming and J lost 0 bases, with 14 bases between them. The CDR3 runs to 17 residues. Germline V gene lookup returns CDR1 MNHEY and CDR2 SMNVEV (reference sequence). Profiling relied on immunoSEQ multiplex PCR, and the TCRdb table lists in-frame clones only, not all of them. The table shows over 35,000 clones, with 81% occurring only once. Study findings and constraints: Uninvolved adjacent lung had more T cell clonality than any other tissue, topping tumor. Out of the top 100 tumor clones, a median about 58 were seen in adjacent lung. Analysis by sequencing included only one tumor region, so heterogeneity remains possible.

This clonotype was sampled from a male donor at least 60 years old with stage II lung adenocarcinoma. This specimen consisted of peripheral blood mononuclear cells, obtained before any cancer treatment. V and J are TRBV27 and TRBJ2-6, with a weak D call TRBD2 (5 bases). CDR3 sequence: CASSRSVPSSGANVLTF. In nucleotides, the CDR3 is TGTGCCAGCAGTCGTAGCGTTCCTAGCTCTGGGGCCAACGTCCTGACTTTC. The full variable domain, its missing parts supplied by reference TRBV27 and TRBJ2-6, is EAQVTQNPRYLITVTGKKLTVTCSQNMNHEYMSWYRQDPGLGLRQIYYSMNVEVTDKGDVPEGYKVSRKEKRNFPLILESPSPNQTSLYFCASSRSVPSSGANVLTFGAGSRLTVL.